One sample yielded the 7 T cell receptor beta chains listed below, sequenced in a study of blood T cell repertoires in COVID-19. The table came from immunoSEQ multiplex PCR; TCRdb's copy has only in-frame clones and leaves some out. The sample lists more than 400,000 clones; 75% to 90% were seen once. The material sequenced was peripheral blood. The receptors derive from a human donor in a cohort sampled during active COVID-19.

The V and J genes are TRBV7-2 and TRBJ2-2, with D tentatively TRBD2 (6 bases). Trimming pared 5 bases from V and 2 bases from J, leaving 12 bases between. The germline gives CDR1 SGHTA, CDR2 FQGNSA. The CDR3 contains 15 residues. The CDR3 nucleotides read TGTGCCAGCAGCCCCGAGCGGGTCAACACCGGGGAGCTGTTTTTT. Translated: CASSPERVNTGELFF. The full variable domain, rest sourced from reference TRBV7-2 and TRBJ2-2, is GAGVSQSPSNKVTEKGKDVELRCDPISGHTALYWYRQSLGQGLEFLIYFQGNSAPDKSGLPSDRFSAERTGGSVSTLTIQRTQQEDSAVYLCASSPERVNTGELFFGEGSRLTVL.

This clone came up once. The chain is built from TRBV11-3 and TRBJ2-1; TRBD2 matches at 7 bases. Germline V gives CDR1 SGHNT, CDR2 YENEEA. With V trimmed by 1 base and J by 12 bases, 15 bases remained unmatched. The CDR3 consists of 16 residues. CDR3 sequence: CASSLVGRGVGSAQFF. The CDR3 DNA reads TGTGCCAGCAGCTTAGTCGGTCGGGGGGTCGGGTCGGCGCAGTTCTTC.

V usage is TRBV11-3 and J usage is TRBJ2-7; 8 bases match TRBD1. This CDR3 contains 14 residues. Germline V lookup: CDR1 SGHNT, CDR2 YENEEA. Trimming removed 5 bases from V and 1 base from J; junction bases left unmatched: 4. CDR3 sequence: CASSLRTGSYEQYF. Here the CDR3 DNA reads TGTGCCAGCAGCCTCCGGACAGGGTCCTACGAGCAGTACTTC.

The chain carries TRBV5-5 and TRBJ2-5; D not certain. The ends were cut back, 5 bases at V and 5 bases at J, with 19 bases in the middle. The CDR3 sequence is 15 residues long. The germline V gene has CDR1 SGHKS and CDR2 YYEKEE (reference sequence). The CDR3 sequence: CASSPKILELETQYF. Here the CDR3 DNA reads TGTGCCAGCAGTCCTAAAATTTTGGAGTTGGAGACCCAGTACTTC. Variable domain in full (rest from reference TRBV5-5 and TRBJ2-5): DAGVTQSPTHLIKTRGQQVTLRCSPISGHKSVSWYQQVLGQGPQFIFQYYEKEERGRGNFPDRFSARQFPNYSSELNVNALLLGDSALYLCASSPKILELETQYFGPGTRLLVL.

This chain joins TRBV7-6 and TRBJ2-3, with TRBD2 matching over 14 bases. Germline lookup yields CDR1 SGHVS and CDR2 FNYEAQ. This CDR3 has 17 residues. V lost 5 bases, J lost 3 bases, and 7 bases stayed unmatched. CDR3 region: CASSRGLAGERTDTQYF. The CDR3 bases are TGTGCCAGCAGCCGGGGACTAGCGGGAGAAAGAACAGATACGCAGTATTTT.

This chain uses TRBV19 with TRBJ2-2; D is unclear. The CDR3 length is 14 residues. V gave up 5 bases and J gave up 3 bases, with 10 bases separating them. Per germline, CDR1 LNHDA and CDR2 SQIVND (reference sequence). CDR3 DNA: TGTGCCAGTAGTCGCCCAGAGGACACCGGGGAGCTGTTTTTT. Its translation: CASSRPEDTGELFF.

The CDR3: CASSPSGGNTEAFF. Written as DNA, the CDR3 is TGTGCCAGCTCACCCTCGGGGGGGAACACTGAAGCTTTCTTT. The chain has TRBV18 and TRBJ1-1, with a possible D match to TRBD1 (5 bases). CDR1 KGHSH and CDR2 LQKENI come from the germline V gene. V dropped 3 bases and J dropped 1 base, with 9 bases sitting between them. The CDR3 length is 14 residues.